A single sample gave rise to the 26 T cell receptor beta chains below, sequenced in a study of cytomegalovirus exposure and HLA in healthy donors. Primers: 60 Vbeta forward and 13 Jbeta reverse. TCRdb's table, derived via immunoSEQ multiplex PCR, lists solely in-frame clones and lacks some. The data contain some 160,000 clones, around four fifths of them singletons. The sample was PBMCs. Receptors originate from a boy under 10 years old in good health and CMV-seronegative.

The V gene is TRBV19, the J gene TRBJ1-3; D may be TRBD1 (5 bases). Germline V gene sequence: CDR1 LNHDA, CDR2 SQIVND (reference sequence). Deletions cut 3 bases from V and 0 bases from J, with 18 bases between. The CDR3 sequence is 18 residues long. The CDR3, as DNA: TGTGCCAGTAGTATGAGGGAGGGGCAGCCAAGCTCTGGAAACACCATATATTTT. This translates into CASSMREGQPSSGNTIYF. The full variable domain, in which reference TRBV19 and TRBJ1-3 provide the parts outside the CDR3, is DGGITQSPKYLFRKEGQNVTLSCEQNLNHDAMYWYRQDPGQGLRLIYYSQIVNDFQKGDIAEGYSVSREKKESFPLTVTSAQKNPTAFYLCASSMREGQPSSGNTIYFGEGSWLTVV.

This clone was observed once. The junction does not match germline at one end; this may be a read error. V gene TRBV5-1 combines with J gene TRBJ1-4, with D tentatively TRBD1 (5 bases). CDR3 length: 15 residues. The germline V gene encodes CDR1 SGHRS and CDR2 YFSETQ. CDR3 nucleotide sequence: TGCGCCAGCAGCTTGGAGTCAGGGTACAATGAAGAACTGTTTTTT. It codes for CASSLESGYNEELFF.

The chain carries TRBV5-6 and TRBJ1-1; D gene unclear. Germline V gene lookup returns CDR1 SGHDT and CDR2 YYEEEE. The CDR3 is 13 residues long. The V gene lost 4 bases and the J gene lost 4 bases, with 11 bases spanning the gap. Written as DNA, the CDR3 is TGTGCCAGCAGCGGGCTACTTGGCACTGAAGCTTTCTTT. Amino acid sequence: CASSGLLGTEAFF.

This chain links TRBV7-3 with TRBJ2-5; 15 bases agree with TRBD2. Germline values: CDR1 SGHTA, CDR2 FQGTGA. V lost 4 bases and J lost 4; bases outside the gene matches: 4. The CDR3 totals 16 residues. CDR3 nucleotides: TGTGCCAGCAGCTCCGGACTAGCGGGGGGGCGAGAGACCCAGTACTTC. Translated, it gives CASSSGLAGGRETQYF.

This clone was detected only a few times. This rearrangement joins TRBV5-4 to TRBJ2-3; D is perhaps TRBD1 (6 bases). Germline V gene sequence: CDR1 SGHNT, CDR2 YYREEE (reference sequence). The CDR3 totals 15 residues. V dropped 3 bases and J dropped 6 bases, with 17 bases sitting between them. The CDR3 loop reads CASSSPRGASDTQYF. Written as DNA, the CDR3 is TGTGCCAGCAGCTCCCCCAGGGGAGCATCCGATACGCAGTATTTT.

The chain couples TRBV12-5 to TRBJ2-5; 8 bases are a match to TRBD2. CDR1 LGHNT and CDR2 FRNRAP come from the germline V gene. Germline trimming cut 2 bases from V and 0 bases from J; bases unmatched to any gene: 8. There are 17 residues in the CDR3. Written as DNA, the CDR3 is TGTGCTAGTGGTTTGCACGGGGGGGGAGTCTACCAAGAGACCCAGTACTTC. Translated, it gives CASGLHGGGVYQETQYF.

The chain combines TRBV6-1 with TRBJ1-5, with D possibly TRBD1 on 5 matching bases. With 8 bases removed from V and 2 bases from J, the gap between germline ends came to 13 bases. From germline, CDR1 is MNHNS and CDR2 SASEGT. This CDR3 has 14 amino acids. This CDR3 reads CASDLGGRNQPQHF. CDR3 in DNA: TGTGCCAGCGACCTGGGGGGTCGCAATCAGCCCCAGCATTTT.

CDR3 bases: TGTGCCAGCATCGACTACGAAGAGACCCAGTACTTC. Translation gives CASIDYEETQYF. The V call is TRBV28, the J call TRBJ2-5, with a weak D call TRBD2 (5 bases). This CDR3 contains 12 residues. V was trimmed by 7 bases and J by 3 bases, leaving 9 bases between them. Germline CDR1 is MDHEN and CDR2 is SYDVKM. The whole variable domain, remainder taken from reference TRBV28 and TRBJ2-5, is DVKVTQSSRYLVKRTGEKVFLECVQDMDHENMFWYRQDPGLGLRLIYFSYDVKMKEKGDIPEGYSVSREKKERFSLILESASTNQTSMYLCASIDYEETQYFGPGTRLLVL.

The genes are TRBV27 and TRBJ2-1; TRBD1 matches at 7 bases. Germline assignment: CDR1 MNHEY and CDR2 SMNVEV (reference sequence). The CDR3 spans 15 residues. The ends lost 6 bases at V and 12 bases at J; junction bases unmatched: 17. The CDR3 reads CASSSGGLGRVRQFF. CDR3 sequence (DNA): TGTGCCAGCAGCTCAGGGGGTCTCGGTCGTGTTCGGCAGTTCTTC.

The CDR3 region is CASEEADGTQAFF. CDR3 sequence (DNA): TGTGCCAGCGAGGAGGCCGACGGGACACAAGCTTTCTTT. The J gene is TRBJ1-1, the V gene TRBV6-5, with a possible D match to TRBD1 (6 bases). V was trimmed by 8 bases and J by 9 bases, leaving 19 bases between them. This CDR3 spans 13 amino acids. The germline V gene encodes CDR1 MNHEY and CDR2 SVGAGI.

The CDR3 bases are TGTGCCAGCAGCGAGGCGGGCAGCACCGCTCGAGTCGATGAGCAGTTCTTC. Protein sequence: CASSEAGSTARVDEQFF. This sequence joins TRBV11-3 and TRBJ2-1; weak D call: TRBD2 (5 bases). Trimming removed 5 bases from V and 8 bases from J, with 25 bases in between. This CDR3 is built from 17 residues. From germline, CDR1 is SGHNT and CDR2 YENEEA.

The chain employs TRBV6-6 and TRBJ2-3; D may be TRBD2 (5 bases). The V gene lost 7 bases and the J gene lost 4 bases, with 15 bases spanning the gap. This CDR3 is built from 14 residues. CDR1 and CDR2 (germline): MNHNY, SVGAGI (reference sequence). DNA of the CDR3: TGTGCCAGCATCAAACCCGGGGTTGCAGATACGCAGTATTTT. This sequence encodes CASIKPGVADTQYF.

The chain carries TRBV7-9 and TRBJ2-1; 7 positions match TRBD2. This CDR3 spans 16 amino acids. The ends lost 1 base at V and 5 bases at J; junction bases unmatched: 8. CDR1 and CDR2 (germline): SEHNR, FQNEAQ (reference sequence). The CDR3 region has the DNA TGTGCCAGCAGCTTAGGGTCTAGCGGTAGTAACAATGAGCAGTTCTTC. It yields the protein CASSLGSSGSNNEQFF.

V and J are TRBV4-2 and TRBJ2-1, with D possibly matching TRBD1 (5 bases). This CDR3 has 13 amino acids. Trimming left V 0 bases short and J 8 bases short, with 8 bases between. In germline, CDR1 is LGHNA, CDR2 YNFKEQ. CDR3 sequence reads: CASSQDQGDEQFF. CDR3 nucleotide sequence: TGTGCCAGCAGCCAAGATCAGGGCGATGAGCAGTTCTTC.

The chain employs TRBV29-1 and TRBJ2-1; 8 positions agree with TRBD2. The trim removed 8 bases at V and 2 bases at J, leaving 5 bases unmatched. The CDR3 loop spans 13 amino acids. The germline V gene encodes CDR1 SQVTM and CDR2 ANQGSEA. CDR3 coding DNA: TGCAGCACCGCGGGAGGAACCTACAATGAGCAGTTCTTC. Translated, it gives CSTAGGTYNEQFF.

This rearrangement joins TRBV27 to TRBJ1-2, with 10 bases lining up with TRBD1. The J segment lost 6 bases and the V segment lost 4 bases, leaving 5 bases of the junction unmatched. This CDR3 spans 14 amino acids. Germline loops: CDR1 MNHEY, CDR2 SMNVEV (reference sequence). For the CDR3, the DNA is TGTGCCAGCAGTTCCTTAGACAGGGGGCATGGCTACACCTTC. This gives the protein CASSSLDRGHGYTF.

The CDR3 region is CASPGAGWSTGELFF. Here the CDR3 DNA reads TGTGCCAGCCCTGGCGCAGGGTGGTCCACCGGGGAGCTGTTTTTT. This chain joins TRBV7-9 and TRBJ2-2; D possibly corresponds to TRBD1 (5 bases). This CDR3 has 15 amino acids. Trimming pared 8 bases from V and 4 bases from J, leaving 17 bases between. In germline, CDR1 is SEHNR, CDR2 FQNEAQ (reference sequence).

The chain recombines TRBV4-2 with TRBJ2-7; TRBD2 is a possible D gene (5 bases). Germline V gives CDR1 LGHNA, CDR2 YNFKEQ. Trimming took 4 bases from V and 2 from J, leaving 12 bases between them. This CDR3 has 14 amino acids. The CDR3 coding sequence is TGTGCCAGCAGCCCGCGTCGAGGGACCTACGAGCAGTACTTC. Its protein product is CASSPRRGTYEQYF.

The CDR3 protein is CASRSGTGWSDEQFF. CDR3 nucleotide sequence: TGTGCCAGCAGGTCCGGGACTGGCTGGTCCGATGAGCAGTTCTTC. The V gene is TRBV7-2, the J gene TRBJ2-1; TRBD2 might be the D (6 bases). V was trimmed by 6 bases and J by 8 bases, leaving 20 bases between them. The CDR3 loop spans 15 amino acids. In germline, CDR1 is SGHTA, CDR2 FQGNSA.

The chain uses TRBV29-1 and TRBJ1-2, with D tentatively TRBD1 (6 bases). The CDR3 extends over 11 amino acids. From germline, CDR1 is SQVTM and CDR2 ANQGSEA. V dropped 4 bases and J dropped 4 bases, with 7 bases sitting between them. Here the CDR3 reads CSVVRGYGYTF. The CDR3 DNA sequence: TGCAGCGTTGTCAGGGGCTATGGCTACACCTTC.

This sequence joins TRBV6-1 and TRBJ2-7, with D perhaps matching TRBD2 (7 bases). Deletions cut 3 bases from V and 0 bases from J, with 12 bases between. The CDR3 consists of 15 residues. The germline gives CDR1 MNHNS, CDR2 SASEGT. The chain's CDR3 is CASSDGRGSSYEQYF. DNA for the CDR3: TGTGCCAGCAGTGATGGGAGGGGGAGCTCCTACGAGCAGTACTTC.

V usage is TRBV6-5 and J usage is TRBJ2-2; D perhaps matches TRBD2 (5 bases). Trimming pared 7 bases from V and 3 bases from J, leaving 12 bases between. The V gene's germline CDR1 is MNHEY and CDR2 SVGAGI. The CDR3 is made up of 14 amino acids. DNA for the CDR3: TGTGCCAGCATCGAGGGTGTCGACACCGGGGAGCTGTTTTTT. Its translation: CASIEGVDTGELFF.

CDR3 region: CASSGYSGSGTGELFF. The CDR3 DNA sequence: TGTGCCAGCAGCGGCTATAGCGGGAGCGGCACCGGGGAGCTGTTTTTT. The genes are TRBV9 and TRBJ2-2, with TRBD2 matching 9 bases. V was pared by 3 bases and J by 4 bases, with 7 bases of the junction left unmatched. CDR3 size: 16 residues. Per germline, CDR1 SGDLS and CDR2 YYNGEE.

This chain uses TRBV7-9 with TRBJ2-7; 8 bases are shared with TRBD1. The junction had 12 bases not matched to a gene; V was cut back by 5 bases and J by 6 bases. CDR3 size: 15 residues. The germline gives CDR1 SEHNR, CDR2 FQNEAQ (reference sequence). CDR3: CASSRPLGRGLEQYF. In nucleotides, the CDR3 is TGTGCCAGCAGCCGACCCCTGGGCAGGGGGCTCGAGCAGTACTTC.

The chain joins TRBV7-9 to TRBJ2-1; D may be TRBD1 (6 bases). Germline V CDR1 and CDR2: SEHNR, FQNEAQ (reference sequence). CDR3 length: 16 residues. V lost 0 bases and J lost 4, with 13 bases in between. Written as DNA, the CDR3 is TGTGCCAGCAGCTTAGCGGTCAGGGGCCCATACAATGAGCAGTTCTTC. Protein product: CASSLAVRGPYNEQFF.

V gene TRBV5-4 combines with J gene TRBJ2-2; 9 positions match TRBD1. The CDR3 sequence is 15 residues long. V was clipped by 3 bases and J by 3 bases; unmatched bases: 3. Germline CDR1 SGHNT, CDR2 YYREEE (reference sequence). CDR3 in DNA: TGTGCCAGCAGCTCCGGGACAGGGTACACCGGGGAGCTGTTTTTT. Translation gives CASSSGTGYTGELFF.